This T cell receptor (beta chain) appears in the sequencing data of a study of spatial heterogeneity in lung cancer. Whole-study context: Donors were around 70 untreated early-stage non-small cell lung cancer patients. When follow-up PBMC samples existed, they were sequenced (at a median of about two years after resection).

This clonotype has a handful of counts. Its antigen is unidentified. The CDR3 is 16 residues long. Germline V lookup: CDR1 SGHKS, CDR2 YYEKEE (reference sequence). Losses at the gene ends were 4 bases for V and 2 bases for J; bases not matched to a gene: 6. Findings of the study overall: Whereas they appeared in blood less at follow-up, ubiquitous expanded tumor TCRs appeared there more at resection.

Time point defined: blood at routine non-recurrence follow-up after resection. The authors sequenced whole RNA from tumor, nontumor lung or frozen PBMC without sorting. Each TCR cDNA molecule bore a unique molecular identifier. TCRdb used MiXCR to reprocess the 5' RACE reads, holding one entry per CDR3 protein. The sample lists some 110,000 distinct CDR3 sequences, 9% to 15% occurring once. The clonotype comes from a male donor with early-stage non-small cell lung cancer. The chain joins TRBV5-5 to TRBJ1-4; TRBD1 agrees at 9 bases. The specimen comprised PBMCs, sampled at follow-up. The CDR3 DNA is TGTGCCAGCAGCCACAGGGGGCAGGCGACTAATGAAAAACTGTTTTTT. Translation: CASSHRGQATNEKLFF.